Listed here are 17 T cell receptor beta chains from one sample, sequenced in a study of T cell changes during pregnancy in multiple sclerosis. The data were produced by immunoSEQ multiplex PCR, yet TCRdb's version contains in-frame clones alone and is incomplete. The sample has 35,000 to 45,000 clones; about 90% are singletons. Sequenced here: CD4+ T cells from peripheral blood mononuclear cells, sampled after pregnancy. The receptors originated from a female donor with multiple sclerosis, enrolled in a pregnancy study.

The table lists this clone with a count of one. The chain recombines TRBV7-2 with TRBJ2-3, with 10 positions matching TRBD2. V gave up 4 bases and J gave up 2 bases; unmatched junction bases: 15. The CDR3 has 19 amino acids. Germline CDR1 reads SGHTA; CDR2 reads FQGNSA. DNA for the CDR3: TGTGCCAGCAGCTCACCCTCAATTGTAGCGGGGGGTCACACAGATACGCAGTATTTT. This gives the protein CASSSPSIVAGGHTDTQYF.

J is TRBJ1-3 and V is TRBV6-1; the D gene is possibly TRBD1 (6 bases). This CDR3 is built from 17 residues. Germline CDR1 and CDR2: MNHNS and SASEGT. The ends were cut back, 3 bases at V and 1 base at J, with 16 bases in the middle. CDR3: CASSEPTGATSGNTIYF. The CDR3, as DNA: TGTGCCAGCAGTGAGCCGACAGGCGCAACTTCTGGAAACACCATATATTTT.

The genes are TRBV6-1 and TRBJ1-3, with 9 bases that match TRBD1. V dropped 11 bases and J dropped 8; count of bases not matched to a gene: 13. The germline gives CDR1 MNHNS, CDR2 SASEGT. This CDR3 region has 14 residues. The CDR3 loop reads CACGDRASGDTIYF. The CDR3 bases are TGTGCCTGCGGGGACAGGGCGTCAGGGGACACCATATATTTT.

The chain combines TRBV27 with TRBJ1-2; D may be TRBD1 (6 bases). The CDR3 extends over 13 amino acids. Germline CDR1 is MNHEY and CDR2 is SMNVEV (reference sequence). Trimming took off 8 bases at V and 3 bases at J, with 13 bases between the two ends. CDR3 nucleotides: TGTGCCAGCTCCCGGACAGCCTACTATGGCTACACCTTC. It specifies CASSRTAYYGYTF.

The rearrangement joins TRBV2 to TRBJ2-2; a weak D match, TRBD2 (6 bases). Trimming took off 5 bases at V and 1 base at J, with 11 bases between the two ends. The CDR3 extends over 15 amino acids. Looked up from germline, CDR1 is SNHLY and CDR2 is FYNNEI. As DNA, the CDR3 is TGTGCCAGCAGTACAATGGGAGGGAACACCGGGGAGCTGTTTTTT. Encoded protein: CASSTMGGNTGELFF.

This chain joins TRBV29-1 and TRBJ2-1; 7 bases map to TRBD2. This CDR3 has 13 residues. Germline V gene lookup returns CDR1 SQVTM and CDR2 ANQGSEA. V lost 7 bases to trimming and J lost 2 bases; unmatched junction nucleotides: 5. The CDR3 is CSGRAGAYNEQFF. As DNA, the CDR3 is TGCAGCGGGAGGGCGGGGGCCTACAATGAGCAGTTCTTC.

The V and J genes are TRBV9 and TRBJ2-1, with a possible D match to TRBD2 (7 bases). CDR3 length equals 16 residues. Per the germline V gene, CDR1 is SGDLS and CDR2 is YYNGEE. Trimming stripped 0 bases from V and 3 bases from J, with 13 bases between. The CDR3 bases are TGTGCCAGCAGCGTAGTTGCGGGGGCCTTCTACAATGAGCAGTTCTTC. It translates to CASSVVAGAFYNEQFF.

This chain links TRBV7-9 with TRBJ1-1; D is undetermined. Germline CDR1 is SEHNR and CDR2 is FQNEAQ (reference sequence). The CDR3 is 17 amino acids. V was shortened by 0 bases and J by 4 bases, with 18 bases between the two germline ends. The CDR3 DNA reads TGTGCCAGCAGCTTAGCGCTAGGGAGACTAACGGGCACTGAAGCTTTCTTT. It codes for CASSLALGRLTGTEAFF. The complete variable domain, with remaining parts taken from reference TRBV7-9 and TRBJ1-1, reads DTGVSQNPRHKITKRGQNVTFRCDPISEHNRLYWYRQTLGQGPEFLTYFQNEAQLEKSRLLSDRFSAERPKGSFSTLEIQRTEQGDSAMYLCASSLALGRLTGTEAFFGQGTRLTVV.

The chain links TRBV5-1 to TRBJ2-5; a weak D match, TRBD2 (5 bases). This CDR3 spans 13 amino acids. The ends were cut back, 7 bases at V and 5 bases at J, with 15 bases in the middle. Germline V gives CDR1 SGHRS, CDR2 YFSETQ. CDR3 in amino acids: CASAWAGRETQYF. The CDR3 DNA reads TGCGCCAGCGCTTGGGCGGGTCGGGAGACCCAGTACTTC.

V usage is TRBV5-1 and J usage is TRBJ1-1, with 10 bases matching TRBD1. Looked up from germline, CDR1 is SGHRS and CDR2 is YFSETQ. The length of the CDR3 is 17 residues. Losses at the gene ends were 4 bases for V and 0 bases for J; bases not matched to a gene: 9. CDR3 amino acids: CASSPGGGQGLNTEAFF. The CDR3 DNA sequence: TGCGCCAGCAGCCCGGGGGGGGGACAGGGGTTGAACACTGAAGCTTTCTTT. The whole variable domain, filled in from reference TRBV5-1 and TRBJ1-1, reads KAGVTQTPRYLIKTRGQQVTLSCSPISGHRSVSWYQQTPGQGLQFLFEYFSETQRNKGNFPGRFSGRQFSNSRSEMNVSTLELGDSALYLCASSPGGGQGLNTEAFFGQGTRLTVV.

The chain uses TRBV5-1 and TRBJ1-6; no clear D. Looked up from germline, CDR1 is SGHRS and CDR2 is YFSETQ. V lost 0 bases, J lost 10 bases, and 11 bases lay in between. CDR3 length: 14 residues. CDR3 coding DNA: TGCGCCAGCAGCTTGGGGTCTATGTTATCACCCCTCCACTTT. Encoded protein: CASSLGSMLSPLHF.

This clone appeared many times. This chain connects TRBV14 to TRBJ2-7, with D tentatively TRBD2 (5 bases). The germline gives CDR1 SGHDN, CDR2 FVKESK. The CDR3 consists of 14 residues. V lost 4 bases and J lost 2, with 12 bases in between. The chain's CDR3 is CASSRSGFPYEQYF. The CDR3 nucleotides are TGTGCCAGCAGCCGCTCGGGATTCCCCTACGAGCAGTACTTC.

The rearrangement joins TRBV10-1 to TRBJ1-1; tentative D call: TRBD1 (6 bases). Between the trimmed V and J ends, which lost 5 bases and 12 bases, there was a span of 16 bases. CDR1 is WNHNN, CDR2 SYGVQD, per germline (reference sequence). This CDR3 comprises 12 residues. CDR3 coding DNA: TGCGCCAGCAGTCCGGGACATAGGATAACTTTCTTT. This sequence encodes CASSPGHRITFF.

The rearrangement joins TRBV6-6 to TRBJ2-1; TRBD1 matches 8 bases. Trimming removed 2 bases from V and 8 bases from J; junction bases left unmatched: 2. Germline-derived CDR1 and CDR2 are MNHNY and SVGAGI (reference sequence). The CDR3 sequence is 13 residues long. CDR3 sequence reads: CASSYTQGDEQFF. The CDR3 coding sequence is TGTGCCAGCAGTTACACACAGGGGGATGAGCAGTTCTTC.

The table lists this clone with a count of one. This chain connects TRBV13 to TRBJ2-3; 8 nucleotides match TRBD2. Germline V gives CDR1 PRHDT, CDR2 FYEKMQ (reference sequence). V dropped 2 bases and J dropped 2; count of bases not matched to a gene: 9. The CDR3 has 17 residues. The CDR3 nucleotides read TGTGCCAGCAGCTTACGCCTGGCGGGGGGCCCCACAGATACGCAGTATTTT. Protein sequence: CASSLRLAGGPTDTQYF.

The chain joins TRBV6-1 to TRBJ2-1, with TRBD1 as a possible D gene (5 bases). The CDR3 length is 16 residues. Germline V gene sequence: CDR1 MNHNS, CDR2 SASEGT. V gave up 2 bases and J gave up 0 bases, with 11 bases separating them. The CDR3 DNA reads TGTGCCAGCAGTGAAATTTGGGGCAGCTCCTACAATGAGCAGTTCTTC. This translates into CASSEIWGSSYNEQFF.

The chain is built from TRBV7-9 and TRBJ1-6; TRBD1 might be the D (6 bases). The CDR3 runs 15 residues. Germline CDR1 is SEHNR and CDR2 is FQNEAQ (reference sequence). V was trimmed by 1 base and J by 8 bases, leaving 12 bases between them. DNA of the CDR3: TGTGCCAGCAGCTTAGGGGCAGGGGCGGATTCACCCCTCCACTTT. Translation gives CASSLGAGADSPLHF.